This TCR beta chain was identified during a study of cytomegalovirus exposure and HLA in healthy donors. Study information: Early on, a data release was issued that held roughly 80 million unique TCRs from HLA-typed donors.

The CDR3 spans 12 residues. The germline gives CDR1 SQVTM, CDR2 ANQGSEA. V lost 5 bases to trimming and J lost 4 bases, with 11 bases between them. PCR primers comprised 60 Vbeta and 13 Jbeta primers. TCRdb keeps only in-frame clones here, not all; method: immunoSEQ multiplex PCR. The data contain around 88,000 clones, about 78% of them seen just once; the ten biggest clones take up roughly 3.9%. The chain joins TRBV29-1 to TRBJ2-5, with D possibly TRBD1 on 5 matching bases. This clonotype was obtained from a woman between 40 and 55 years old in good health and CMV-seropositive. What was sequenced was PBMCs. The CDR3 DNA reads TGCAGCGTTCTAACAGGCTCAGAGACCCAGTACTTC. Translation gives CSVLTGSETQYF.